The table lists the clone carrying this T cell receptor beta chain with many counts. Its antigen remains unknown. Sample time point: sample taken at primary tumor resection. The data stem from a study of spatial heterogeneity in lung cancer. General study findings and limits: Counts of expanded intratumoral alpha and beta TCRs tracked tumor mutation counts.

Via MiXCR, TCRdb re-called the 5' RACE reads, giving one row per CDR3 protein. The sample lists roughly 15,000 distinct CDR3 sequences, less than 9.5% occurring once. The CDR3 is 20 amino acids. The chain carries TRBV21-1 and TRBJ2-3; TRBD2 is the table's D call and was not checked against the DNA. TRBV21-1 is an annotated pseudogene. This specimen was lung tumor tissue, taken at surgery. The sequence came from a male donor with early-stage non-small cell lung cancer. The CDR3 reads CASSTQSGRPGLASTDTQYF. In DNA form, the CDR3 reads TGTGCCAGCAGCACCCAAAGCGGCCGACCGGGACTAGCGAGCACAGATACGCAGTATTTT.